This paragraph reports one T cell receptor (beta chain). Sequencing was performed with immunoSEQ multiplex PCR; in TCRdb, only in-frame clones are kept and a portion is missing. The sample carries roughly 360,000 clones, more than 75% recorded once. Allocation to cohorts depended on clinical history reported by the participants. Either two negative PCRs, clearance, or symptom resolution qualified Cohort 3 donors as recovered. This record comes from a study of blood T cell repertoires in COVID-19. As for the study in general: The United States, Italy and Spain provided the acute and convalescent COVID-19 samples. In each case, the material was cDNA or gDNA derived from T cells, B-cell-depleted T cells, or PBMCs.

V was cut by 1 base and J by 4 bases, with 13 bases left in between. The length of the CDR3 is 15 residues. The V gene's germline CDR1 is SEHNR and CDR2 FQNEAQ (reference sequence). The source is a man aged 25-45 years who had recovered from COVID-19. The rearrangement links TRBV7-9 to TRBJ1-2, with a possible D match to TRBD1 (5 bases). The sample consisted of PBMCs or T cells enriched from blood (not recorded which). CDR3 bases: TGTGCCAGCAGCTTAGGATCCCAGGGCCCCTATGGCTACACCTTC. This encodes CASSLGSQGPYGYTF.